Listed here are 24 T cell receptor beta chains from one sample, sequenced in a study of T cells in Graves' hyperthyroidism and ophthalmopathy (dated by TCRdb to about 2019). Library construction relied on multiplex PCR. Instrument on record: Illumina HiSeq 2000. Amplification of TCR beta CDR3 regions was carried out from RNA transcripts. A first-round RT-PCR of the TCR CDR3 used the HTBI primer set with the Qiagen OneStep RT-PCR kit. TCRdb ran its own pipeline on the public reads, namely fastp trimming at Q25 and MiXCR clone calling, and kept in-frame beta chains. Entries are consolidated by CDR3 protein sequence, retaining the most common genes and DNA. In this sample the table shows 350,000 or so distinct CDR3 sequences, approximately 22% of which occur a single time. Around half of the sample lies in the top ten. Sequenced input: blood. The receptors come from a woman in her 50s with Graves' hyperthyroidism.

The chain carries TRBV2 and TRBJ2-3; 8 bases fit TRBD2. Germline assignment: CDR1 SNHLY and CDR2 FYNNEI. Trimming took 6 bases from V and 4 from J; bases not matched to a gene: 6. This CDR3 region has 14 residues. The CDR3 nucleotides are TGTGCCAGCAGCGAGACTAGCGACCCAGATACGCAGTATTTT. Its translation is CASSETSDPDTQYF. Variable domain in full (rest from reference TRBV2 and TRBJ2-3): EPEVTQTPSHQVTQMGQEVILRCVPISNHLYFYWYRQILGQKVEFLVSFYNNEISEKSEIFDDQFSVERPDGSNFTLKIRSTKLEDSAMYFCASSETSDPDTQYFGPGTRLTVL.

Note on this clonotype: A clone one base away is much larger, so this may be a read error. The chain links TRBV27 to TRBJ2-7; 7 positions agree with TRBD1. CDR3 length: 13 residues. From germline, CDR1 is MNHEY and CDR2 SMNVEV (reference sequence). The CDR3 loop is CGSRGQSPYEQYF. The CDR3 DNA follows: TGTGGCAGCAGGGGACAGAGTCCCTACGAGCAGTACTTC.

The J gene is TRBJ2-6, the V gene TRBV9, with D unclear. Trimming stripped 0 bases from V and 0 bases from J, with 7 bases between. This CDR3 is 16 amino acids long. Germline V gene sequence: CDR1 SGDLS, CDR2 YYNGEE. The CDR3 DNA sequence: TGTGCCAGCAGCGTAGGCCGAATCTCTGGGGCCAACGTCCTGACTTTC. Its translation: CASSVGRISGANVLTF.

V usage is TRBV12-5 and J usage is TRBJ2-5, with 11 bases aligning to TRBD2. Germline V gene lookup returns CDR1 LGHNT and CDR2 FRNRAP. The CDR3 runs to 16 residues. Trimming took 7 bases from V and 1 from J; bases not matched to a gene: 8. DNA for the CDR3: TGTGCTAGTGCCCTAACTAGCGGGGGCACCCAAGAGACCCAGTACTTC. It translates to CASALTSGGTQETQYF.

This clonotype showed up just a few times. The genes are TRBV5-8 and TRBJ2-1; D gene ambiguous. V was pared by 4 bases and J by 5 bases, with 16 bases between. This CDR3 spans 15 amino acids. CDR1 is SGHTS, CDR2 YDEGEE, per germline. The CDR3 sequence: CASSLGLQIDNEQFF. The CDR3 region has the DNA TGTGCCAGCAGCCTGGGTTTACAGATTGACAATGAGCAGTTCTTC.

Only a few counts were recorded for this clonotype. V gene TRBV15 combines with J gene TRBJ1-6; 7 nucleotides agree with TRBD1. The CDR3 totals 15 residues. Unmatched junction bases numbered 7, after V lost 4 bases and J lost 7 bases. Looked up from germline, CDR1 is LNHNV and CDR2 is YYDKDF (reference sequence). CDR3 region: CATSTTGAGNSPLHF. Here the CDR3 DNA reads TGTGCCACCAGCACCACAGGGGCGGGGAATTCACCCCTCCACTTT.

The gene calls are TRBV10-3 and TRBJ1-2, with 9 nucleotides matching TRBD1. Germline values: CDR1 ENHRY, CDR2 SYGVKD. V lost 3 bases, J lost 5 bases, and 7 bases stayed unmatched. This CDR3 region has 15 residues. This CDR3 reads CAISEQPGQGYGYTF. The CDR3 bases are TGTGCCATCAGTGAACAACCGGGACAGGGATATGGCTACACCTTC.

The sample holds many counts of this clonotype. A read error may account for a junction end that differs from germline. V and J are TRBV11-2 and TRBJ1-2, with D perhaps matching TRBD1 (6 bases). This CDR3 is 15 amino acids long. Germline lookup yields CDR1 SGHAT and CDR2 FQNNGV. The CDR3 sequence is CASSVEGGDFSGYTF. CDR3 DNA sequence: TGTGCCAGCAGCGTAGAGGGGGGGGATTTTTCTGGCTACACCTTC.

This clonotype was detected ten times or more. This rearrangement joins TRBV5-5 to TRBJ2-7; no clear D. Per germline, CDR1 SGHKS and CDR2 YYEKEE (reference sequence). V lost 2 bases to trimming and J lost 0 bases, with 15 bases between them. The CDR3 covers 16 residues. The CDR3 DNA follows: TGTGCCAGCAGCTTTCAGGCAGGAACCCCCTCCTACGAGCAGTACTTC. Its translation: CASSFQAGTPSYEQYF.

This clonotype was counted between two and nine times. V usage is TRBV19 and J usage is TRBJ2-7, with 8 bases identical to TRBD2. Germline CDR1 LNHDA, CDR2 SQIVND (reference sequence). The CDR3 consists of 15 residues. Germline trimming cut 3 bases from V and 2 bases from J; bases unmatched to any gene: 6. CDR3: CASSIQGSGTYEQYF. The CDR3 DNA sequence: TGTGCCAGTAGTATCCAGGGTAGCGGGACCTACGAGCAGTACTTC.

The count of this clonotype is one. The genes are TRBV2 and TRBJ1-1; 10 bases are shared with TRBD1. The germline V gene has CDR1 SNHLY and CDR2 FYNNEI. CDR3 length: 14 amino acids. After removal of 5 bases from V and 7 bases from J, the junction contained 7 bases not matched to a gene. DNA of the CDR3: TGTGCCAGCAGTTTGGGGACAGGGGACCGTGAAGCTTTCTTT. Protein: CASSLGTGDREAFF.

The chain employs TRBV12-3 or TRBV12-4 and TRBJ1-3; D is uncertain. The CDR3 consists of 15 residues. The germline V and J ends were trimmed by 4 bases and 0 bases, with 10 bases remaining between them. The CDR3, as DNA: TGTGCCAGCAGTTCATATACCGGCTCTGGAAACACCATATATTTT. This codes for CASSSYTGSGNTIYF.

This clonotype has more than one count but fewer than ten. The chain employs TRBV5-1 and TRBJ1-1; D remains ambiguous. Germline CDR1 SGHRS, CDR2 YFSETQ. V lost 2 bases and J lost 5, with 10 bases in between. The CDR3 sequence is 13 residues long. The CDR3 DNA follows: TGCGCCAGCAGCTTCGTAGAGAAGACTGAAGCTTTCTTT. It yields the protein CASSFVEKTEAFF.

This clonotype was detected only once. V and J are TRBV7-2 and TRBJ1-1, with no clear D. The CDR3 is 13 residues long. Trimming stripped 6 bases from V and 6 bases from J, with 14 bases between. Germline CDR1 SGHTA, CDR2 FQGNSA. The CDR3 sequence is CASSPGGFAEAFF. In nucleotides, the CDR3 is TGTGCCAGCAGTCCGGGCGGGTTCGCTGAAGCTTTCTTT.

In its sample, this clonotype was seen many times. V is TRBV7-9 and J is TRBJ1-3, with D maybe TRBD1 (5 bases). This CDR3 has 15 residues. Germline CDR1 reads SEHNR; CDR2 reads FQNEAQ (reference sequence). Between the trimmed V and J ends, which lost 5 bases and 2 bases, there was a span of 13 bases. This CDR3 reads CASSTPGTAGNTIYF. In DNA, the CDR3 is TGTGCCAGCAGCACCCCCGGGACGGCTGGAAACACCATATATTTT.

The sample holds many counts of this clonotype. The chain employs TRBV6-2 or TRBV6-3 and TRBJ1-6, with 8 bases fitting TRBD1. This CDR3 contains 18 residues. Germline trimming cut 6 bases from V and 6 bases from J; bases unmatched to any gene: 16. Per germline, CDR1 MNHEY and CDR2 SVGEGT. The CDR3 DNA sequence: TGTGCCAGCAGGTTCTTCCCTCGACAGGGGACGGGTAATTCACCCCTCCACTTT. This sequence encodes CASRFFPRQGTGNSPLHF.

This clonotype has a count of ten or more. V is TRBV7-2 and J is TRBJ2-3; 10 bases line up with TRBD1. Germline CDR1 and CDR2: SGHTA and FQGNSA. This CDR3 region has 14 residues. Trimming at V came to 3 bases and at J to 4 bases, leaving 1 base not matched to a gene. This CDR3 is CASSFDRGPDTQYF. The CDR3, as DNA: TGTGCCAGCAGCTTTGACAGGGGGCCAGATACGCAGTATTTT.

This clonotype was observed many times. The rearrangement joins TRBV5-5 to TRBJ1-6; D not resolved. Per the germline V gene, CDR1 is SGHKS and CDR2 is YYEKEE (reference sequence). V gave up 3 bases and J gave up 8 bases, with 9 bases separating them. CDR3 size: 13 residues. The CDR3 region is CASSSRTDSPLHF. The CDR3 DNA reads TGTGCCAGCAGCTCCCGGACCGATTCACCCCTCCACTTT. The full variable domain, in which reference TRBV5-5 and TRBJ1-6 provide the parts outside the CDR3, is DAGVTQSPTHLIKTRGQQVTLRCSPISGHKSVSWYQQVLGQGPQFIFQYYEKEERGRGNFPDRFSARQFPNYSSELNVNALLLGDSALYLCASSSRTDSPLHFGNGTRLTVT.

This clonotype has at least ten counts. This chain links TRBV30 with TRBJ1-2; perhaps TRBD1 as D (5 bases). The V end lost 6 bases, the J end lost 2 bases, and 16 bases lay between the germline ends. CDR1 is GTSNPN, CDR2 SVGIG, per germline (reference sequence). The CDR3 runs 14 residues. In nucleotides, the CDR3 is TGTGCCTGCCCCTGGGGGGGATCGAACTATGGCTACACCTTC. Its protein is CACPWGGSNYGYTF.

This clonotype was detected ten times or more. The chain employs TRBV13 and TRBJ1-1, with D unresolved. This CDR3 region has 14 residues. CDR1 and CDR2 from the germline V gene are PRHDT and FYEKMQ (reference sequence). The V end was cut by 0 bases, the J end by 4 bases, with 9 bases between. The CDR3 nucleotides read TGTGCCAGCAGCTTAGGCCAAAGAGGCACTGAAGCTTTCTTT. Its protein product is CASSLGQRGTEAFF. Full variable domain (outside the CDR3, taken from reference TRBV13 and TRBJ1-1): AAGVIQSPRHLIKEKRETATLKCYPIPRHDTVYWYQQGPGQDPQFLISFYEKMQSDKGSIPDRFSAQQFSDYHSELNMSSLELGDSALYFCASSLGQRGTEAFFGQGTRLTVV.

This chain links TRBV4-1 with TRBJ2-3, with 11 bases that match TRBD2. V was clipped by 2 bases and J by 4 bases; unmatched bases: 5. The CDR3 sequence is 16 residues long. Germline V gene lookup returns CDR1 MGHRA and CDR2 YSYEKL. The CDR3 is CASSQTSGRRADTQYF. Here the CDR3 DNA reads TGCGCCAGCAGCCAAACTAGCGGGAGACGGGCAGATACGCAGTATTTT.

This clonotype was found many times. The rearrangement joins TRBV6-1 to TRBJ2-5; the match to TRBD2 covers 7 bases. Trimming removed 3 bases from V and 3 bases from J; junction bases left unmatched: 7. Looked up from germline, CDR1 is MNHNS and CDR2 is SASEGT. CDR3 size: 15 residues. In DNA, the CDR3 is TGTGCCAGCAGTGAGGACCGGGACTACAAAGAGACCCAGTACTTC. Protein sequence: CASSEDRDYKETQYF.

V gene TRBV7-9 combines with J gene TRBJ1-2; TRBD1 aligns across 7 bases. V gave up 5 bases and J gave up 3 bases; unmatched junction bases: 6. This CDR3 has 14 residues. CDR1 is SEHNR and CDR2 is FQNEAQ in the germline V gene (reference sequence). CDR3 sequence: CASSLAGTDYGYTF. The CDR3 DNA is TGTGCCAGCAGCCTCGCCGGGACAGACTATGGCTACACCTTC.

This chain joins TRBV9 and TRBJ1-2, with unresolved D. The CDR3 is 16 residues long. Germline assignment: CDR1 SGDLS and CDR2 YYNGEE. V was cut by 2 bases and J by 3 bases, with 17 bases left in between. The CDR3, as DNA: TGTGCCAGCAGCGTGGATAGCTACGGACGGGACTATGGCTACACCTTC. Its protein is CASSVDSYGRDYGYTF.